The clone carrying this TCR beta chain has at least ten counts. Germline loops: CDR1 DFQATT, CDR2 SNEGSKA (reference sequence). The CDR3 is 13 amino acids. The V end was cut by 3 bases, the J end by 5 bases, with 14 bases between. This specimen comes from a study of molecular identifiers for immune sequencing clone quantification. TCRdb reprocessed the PCR reads via MiXCR and lists one record per CDR3 protein. The table includes 70,000 to 90,000 distinct CDR3 sequences, around a fifth detected once. This receptor was taken from a human donor in good health. Some libraries in this study had Jurkat cell RNA spiked in. J is TRBJ2-7 and V is TRBV20-1; D tentatively reads TRBD1 or TRBD2 (5 bases each). The material sequenced was naive CD8+ T cells from blood, with Jurkat cell RNA spiked in. Subset here: FACS-sorted CD8+CD4-CCR7+CD45RA+ naive T cells. For the CDR3, the DNA is TGCAGTGCTAGGCCCGGGACCAGCAACGAGCAGTACTTC. This encodes CSARPGTSNEQYF.